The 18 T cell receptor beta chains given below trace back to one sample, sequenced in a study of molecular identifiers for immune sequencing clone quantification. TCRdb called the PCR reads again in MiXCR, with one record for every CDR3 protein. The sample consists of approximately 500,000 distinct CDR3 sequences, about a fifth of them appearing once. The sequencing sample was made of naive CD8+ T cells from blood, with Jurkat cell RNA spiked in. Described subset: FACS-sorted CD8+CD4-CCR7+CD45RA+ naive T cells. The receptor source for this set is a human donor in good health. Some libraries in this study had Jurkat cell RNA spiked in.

The chain's CDR3 is CASSARPLEGGTNEKLFF. For the CDR3, the DNA is TGCGCCAGCAGCGCAAGGCCCCTTGAGGGCGGAACTAATGAAAAACTGTTTTTT. V and J are TRBV4-1 and TRBJ1-4; D is unresolved. The germline gives CDR1 MGHRA, CDR2 YSYEKL. V lost 5 bases, J lost 1 base, and 20 bases lay in between. The CDR3 extends over 18 amino acids.

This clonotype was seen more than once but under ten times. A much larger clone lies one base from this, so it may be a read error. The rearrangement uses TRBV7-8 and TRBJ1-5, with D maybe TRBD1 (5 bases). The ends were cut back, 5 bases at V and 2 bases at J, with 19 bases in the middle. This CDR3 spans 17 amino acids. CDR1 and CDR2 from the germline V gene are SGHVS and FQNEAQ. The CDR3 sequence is CASSPSRGIYGNQPQHF. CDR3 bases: TGTGCCAGCAGCCCCTCCCGGGGGATTTATGGCAATCAGCCCCAGCATTTT.

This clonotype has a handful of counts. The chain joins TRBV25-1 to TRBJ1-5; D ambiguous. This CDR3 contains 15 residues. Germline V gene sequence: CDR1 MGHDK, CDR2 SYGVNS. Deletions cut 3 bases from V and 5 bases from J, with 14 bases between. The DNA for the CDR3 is TGTGCCAGCAGTGAGTCGCGTCTAACCGATCAGCCCCAGCATTTT. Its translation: CASSESRLTDQPQHF.

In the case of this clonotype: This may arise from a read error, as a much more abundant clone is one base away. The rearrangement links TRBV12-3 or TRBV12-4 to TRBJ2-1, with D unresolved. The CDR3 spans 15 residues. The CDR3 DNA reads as TGTGCCAGCAGTATTAGGGAAGGAGCCTACAATGGGCAGTTCTTC. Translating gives CASSIREGAYNGQFF.

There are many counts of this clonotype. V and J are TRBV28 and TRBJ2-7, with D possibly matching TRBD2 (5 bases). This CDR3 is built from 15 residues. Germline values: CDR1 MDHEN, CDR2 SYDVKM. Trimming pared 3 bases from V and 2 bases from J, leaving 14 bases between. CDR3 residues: CASSFRGKKAYEQYF. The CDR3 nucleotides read TGTGCCAGCAGTTTCCGGGGAAAGAAGGCCTACGAGCAGTACTTC.

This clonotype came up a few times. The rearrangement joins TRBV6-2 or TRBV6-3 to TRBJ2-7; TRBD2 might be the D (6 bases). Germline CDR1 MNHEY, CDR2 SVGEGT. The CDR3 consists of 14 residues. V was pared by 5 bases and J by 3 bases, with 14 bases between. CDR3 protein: CASSDGTGYYEQYF. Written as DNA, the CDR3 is TGTGCCAGCAGTGATGGGACTGGCTACTACGAGCAGTACTTC.

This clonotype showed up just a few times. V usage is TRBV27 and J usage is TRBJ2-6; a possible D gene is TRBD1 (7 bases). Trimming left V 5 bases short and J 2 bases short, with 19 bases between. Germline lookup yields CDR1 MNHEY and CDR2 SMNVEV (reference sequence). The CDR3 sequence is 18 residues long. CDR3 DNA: TGTGCCAGCAGTGGAGGGGCGACAGGGCTGGCTGGGGCCAACGTCCTGACTTTC. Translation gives CASSGGATGLAGANVLTF. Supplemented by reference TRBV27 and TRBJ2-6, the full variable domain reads EAQVTQNPRYLITVTGKKLTVTCSQNMNHEYMSWYRQDPGLGLRQIYYSMNVEVTDKGDVPEGYKVSRKEKRNFPLILESPSPNQTSLYFCASSGGATGLAGANVLTFGAGSRLTVL.

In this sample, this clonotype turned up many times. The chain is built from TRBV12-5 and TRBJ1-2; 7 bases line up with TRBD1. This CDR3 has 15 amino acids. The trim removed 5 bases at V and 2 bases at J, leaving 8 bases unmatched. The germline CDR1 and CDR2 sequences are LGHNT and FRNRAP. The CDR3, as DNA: TGTGCTAGTGGTCCTAAAACACAGGGGAACTATGGCTACACCTTC. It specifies CASGPKTQGNYGYTF.

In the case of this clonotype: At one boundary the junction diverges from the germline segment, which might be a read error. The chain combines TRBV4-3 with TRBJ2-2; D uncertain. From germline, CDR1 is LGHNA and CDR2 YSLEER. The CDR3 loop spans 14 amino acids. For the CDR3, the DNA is TGCGTCAGCAGCCAGAATCGGAACACCGGGGAGCTGTTTTTT. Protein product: CVSSQNRNTGELFF.

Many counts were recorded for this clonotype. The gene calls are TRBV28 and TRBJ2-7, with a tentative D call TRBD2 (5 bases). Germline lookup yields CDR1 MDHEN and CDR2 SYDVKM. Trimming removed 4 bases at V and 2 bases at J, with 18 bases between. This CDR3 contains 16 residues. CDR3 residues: CASSSTDTLGAYEQYF. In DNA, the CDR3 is TGTGCCAGCAGTTCCACAGACACCCTCGGGGCCTACGAGCAGTACTTC.

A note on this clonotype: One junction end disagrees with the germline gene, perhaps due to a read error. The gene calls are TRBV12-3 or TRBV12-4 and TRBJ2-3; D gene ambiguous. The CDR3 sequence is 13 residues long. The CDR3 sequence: CASRVRRADTQCF. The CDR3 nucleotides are TGTGCCAGCCGAGTGAGACGAGCAGATACGCAGTGTTTT.

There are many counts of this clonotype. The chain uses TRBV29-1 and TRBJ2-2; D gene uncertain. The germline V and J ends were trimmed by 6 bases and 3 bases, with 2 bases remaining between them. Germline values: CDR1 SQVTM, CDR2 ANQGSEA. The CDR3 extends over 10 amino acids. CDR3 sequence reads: CSVYTGELFF. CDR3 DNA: TGCAGCGTATACACCGGGGAGCTGTTTTTT.

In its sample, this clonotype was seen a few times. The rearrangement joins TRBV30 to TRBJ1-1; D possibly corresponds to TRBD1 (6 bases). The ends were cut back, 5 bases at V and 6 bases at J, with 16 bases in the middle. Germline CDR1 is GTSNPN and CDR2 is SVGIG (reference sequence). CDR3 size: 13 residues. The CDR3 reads CAWADRRRAEAFF. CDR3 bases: TGTGCCTGGGCCGACAGGCGGCGGGCTGAAGCTTTCTTT.

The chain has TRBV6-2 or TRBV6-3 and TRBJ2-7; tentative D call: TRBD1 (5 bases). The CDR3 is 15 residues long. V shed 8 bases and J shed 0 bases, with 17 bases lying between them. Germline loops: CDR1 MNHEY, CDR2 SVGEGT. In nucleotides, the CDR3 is TGTGCCAGCGCCCAGGGTTCCTATTTCTCCTACGAGCAGTACTTC. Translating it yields CASAQGSYFSYEQYF.

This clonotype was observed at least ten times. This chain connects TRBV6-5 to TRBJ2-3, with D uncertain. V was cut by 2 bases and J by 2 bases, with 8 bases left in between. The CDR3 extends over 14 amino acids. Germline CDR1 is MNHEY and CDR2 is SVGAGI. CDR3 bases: TGTGCCAGCAGTTACGAACATAACACAGATACGCAGTATTTT. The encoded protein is CASSYEHNTDTQYF.

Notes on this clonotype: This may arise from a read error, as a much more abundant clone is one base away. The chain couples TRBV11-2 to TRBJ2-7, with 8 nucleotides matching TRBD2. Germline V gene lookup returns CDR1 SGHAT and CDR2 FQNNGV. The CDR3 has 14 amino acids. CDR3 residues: CASSGLAGSYERYF. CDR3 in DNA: TGTGCCAGCAGCGGACTAGCCGGGTCTTACGAGCGGTACTTC. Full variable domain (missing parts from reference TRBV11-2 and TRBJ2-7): EAGVAQSPRYKIIEKRQSVAFWCNPISGHATLYWYQQILGQGPKLLIQFQNNGVVDDSQLPKDRFSAERLKGVDSTLKIQPAKLEDSAVYLCASSGLAGSYERYFGPGTRLTVT.

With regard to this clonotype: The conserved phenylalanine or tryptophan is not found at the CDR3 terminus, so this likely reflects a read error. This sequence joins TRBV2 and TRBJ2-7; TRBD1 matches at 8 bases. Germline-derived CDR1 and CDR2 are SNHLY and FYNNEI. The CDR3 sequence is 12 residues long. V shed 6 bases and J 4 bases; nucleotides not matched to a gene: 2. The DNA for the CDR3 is TGTGCCAGCAGCGACAGGGGTTACGAGCAGTACCTC. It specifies CASSDRGYEQYL.

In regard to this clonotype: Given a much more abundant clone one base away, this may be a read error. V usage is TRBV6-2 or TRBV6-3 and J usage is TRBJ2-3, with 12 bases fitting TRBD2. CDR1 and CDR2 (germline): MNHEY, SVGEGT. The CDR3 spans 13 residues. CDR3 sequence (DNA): TGTGCCGGCAGCCAAACTAGCGGGGGGCTCCAGTATTTT. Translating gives CAGSQTSGGLQYF.